This TCR beta chain derives from a study of T cell repertoires in cytomegalovirus infection. At the level of the study: Use of recently identified HLA-C-restricted and well-studied HLA-B-restricted CMV epitopes was part of the study. Study outcomes and limitations: Frequencies of public TCR beta families were cumulated, and this identified carriers of CMV plus the relevant HLA.

MiXCR, applied by TCRdb to the reads, yields one record per CDR3 protein. The sample holds roughly 700,000 distinct CDR3 sequences, about 33% seen once. This clonotype was seen a few times. Its antigen is unknown. The sample was cultured PBMCs, taken from culture after CMV antigen stimulation. This TCR was recovered from a human donor in good health (CMV status not recorded). Some clones in this sample may be carry-over from other donors' samples.

CDR3 region: CASSRMGDTQYF. For the CDR3, the DNA is TGTGCCAGCAGCAGAATGGGGGATACGCAGTATTTT. The chain is built from TRBV6-1 and TRBJ2-3; no firm D call. Trimming removed 6 bases at V and 6 bases at J, with 10 bases between. Germline assignment: CDR1 MNHNS and CDR2 SASEGT. This CDR3 contains 12 residues.